This record covers a single T cell receptor (beta chain). Its antigen is not known. This sample stems from a study of shared clonotypes between healthy human individuals. Only Caucasian adults living in Nashville, Tennessee made up the donor group. Genomic DNA per cell subset filled all wells of several immunoSEQ plates. Profiling relied on immunoSEQ multiplex PCR, and the TCRdb table lists in-frame clones only, not all of them. The sample lists more than 550,000 clones, around 70% occurring once. Notes on the study in general: Rarefaction demonstrated incomplete sorted-subset sequencing despite large depth.

Germline V CDR1 and CDR2: MNHNS, SASEGT. This CDR3 comprises 15 residues. V shed 2 bases and J 4 bases; nucleotides not matched to a gene: 3. The specimen sequenced was memory CD4+ T cells sorted from blood. Described subset: CD45RA-negative fraction. This TCR was sampled from a woman aged 25-40 years in good health. The chain links TRBV6-1 to TRBJ1-5, with 9 nucleotides matching TRBD1. The CDR3 reads CASSETGGGNQPQHF. CDR3 DNA sequence: TGTGCCAGCAGTGAAACAGGGGGCGGTAATCAGCCCCAGCATTTT.